This TCR beta chain was identified in a study of tumor-infiltrating lymphocytes in primary liver carcinoma. Study context: Enrolled patients were male and female, aged 30 to 69 years.

The input was approximately 500 ng total RNA; TCR beta cDNA was made from it with a constant-region primer. Amplification in three nested multiplex PCR rounds with slightly modified ARM-PCR gave rise to TCR beta libraries. Both of the initial two PCR rounds ran for 10 cycles and employed TRBV1-TRBV30 forward primers alongside a C-beta reverse primer. TCRdb called the multiplex PCR reads again in MiXCR, with one record for every CDR3 protein. The data contain about 320,000 distinct CDR3 sequences, approximately 58% of them singletons. Details on this clonotype: Its antigen remains unknown. A much larger clonotype is one base distant, so this may be a read error.

Germline DNA was also extracted, and blood RNA was taken from unsorted whole blood. Treatment-naive at the time, the patients had chronic HBV infection. The germline V gene encodes CDR1 MNHNY and CDR2 SVGAGI (reference sequence). Trimming took off 5 bases at V and 0 bases at J, with 5 bases between the two ends. The CDR3 length is 12 residues. Whole-study findings and limits: Significantly greater top-250-clone fractions characterized tumors relative to blood (p = 0.039).

This sequence originates from a woman aged 25 to 39 with primary liver carcinoma and hepatitis B virus infection. The chain carries TRBV6-6 and TRBJ2-7, with D unresolved. Input material: peripheral blood. The CDR3 loop is CASSQNSYEQYF. DNA of the CDR3: TGTGCCAGCAGTCAAAACTCCTACGAGCAGTACTTC.